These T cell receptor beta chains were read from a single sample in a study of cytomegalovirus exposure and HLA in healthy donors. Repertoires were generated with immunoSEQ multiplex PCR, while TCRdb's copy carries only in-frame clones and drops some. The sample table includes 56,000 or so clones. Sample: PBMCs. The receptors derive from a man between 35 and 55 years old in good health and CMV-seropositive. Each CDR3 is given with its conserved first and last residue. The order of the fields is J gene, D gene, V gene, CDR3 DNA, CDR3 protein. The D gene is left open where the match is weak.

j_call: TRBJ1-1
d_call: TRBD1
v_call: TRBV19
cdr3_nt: TGTGCCAGTAGTATTTGGTTACAGGGGGCCACTGAAGCTTTCTTT
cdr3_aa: CASSIWLQGATEAFF

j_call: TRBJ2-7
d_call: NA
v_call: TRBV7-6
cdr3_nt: TGTGCCAGCAGCTTAGGGACACCATACGAGCAGTACTTC
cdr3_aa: CASSLGTPYEQYF

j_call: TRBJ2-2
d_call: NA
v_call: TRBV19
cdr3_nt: TGTGCCAGTAGTAGGACAGTGAACACCGGGGAGCTGTTTTTT
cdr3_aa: CASSRTVNTGELFF

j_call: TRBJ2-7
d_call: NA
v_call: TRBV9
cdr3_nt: TGTGCCAGCAGCCCCCAAGGACTTACCTACGAGCAGTACTTC
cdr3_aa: CASSPQGLTYEQYF

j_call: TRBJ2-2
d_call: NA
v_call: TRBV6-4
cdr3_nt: TGTGCCAGCAGTGACTCTAGCGGGAACACCGGGGAGCTGTTTTTT
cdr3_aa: CASSDSSGNTGELFF

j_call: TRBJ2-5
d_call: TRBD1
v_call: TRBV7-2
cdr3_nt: TGTGCCAGAGAGGACAGGGTTGGGGAGACCCAGTACTTC
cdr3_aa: CAREDRVGETQYF

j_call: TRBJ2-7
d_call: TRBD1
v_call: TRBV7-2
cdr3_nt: TGTGCCAGCAGCTTAGCGGTGACAGGGATCTACGAGCAGTACTTC
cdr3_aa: CASSLAVTGIYEQYF

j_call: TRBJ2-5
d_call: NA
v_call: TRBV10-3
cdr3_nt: TGTGCCATCAGGGACAGCATCCAAGAGACCCAGTACTTC
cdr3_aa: CAIRDSIQETQYF

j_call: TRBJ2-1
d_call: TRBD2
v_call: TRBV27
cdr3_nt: TGTGCAGTTTTAGCGGGAGGCCCCAAGCAGTTCTTC
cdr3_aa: CAVLAGGPKQFF

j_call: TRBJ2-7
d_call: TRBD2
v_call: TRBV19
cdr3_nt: TGTGCCAGTAGTCCTGAGCGGGAACACTCCTACGAGCAGTACTTC
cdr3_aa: CASSPEREHSYEQYF

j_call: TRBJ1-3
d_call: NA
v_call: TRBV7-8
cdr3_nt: TGTGCCAGCAGCTTAACAGATGGAAACACCATATATTTT
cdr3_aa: CASSLTDGNTIYF

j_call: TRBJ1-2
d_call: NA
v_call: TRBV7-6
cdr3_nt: TGTGCCAGCAGCCCGGTTCCAGGGGCGGGTGGCTACACCTTC
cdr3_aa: CASSPVPGAGGYTF

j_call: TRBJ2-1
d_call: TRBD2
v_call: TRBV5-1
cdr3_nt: TGCGCCAGCAGACCTATTTTAGCGGGACTTTCTCCGTTCTTC
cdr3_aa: CASRPILAGLSPFF

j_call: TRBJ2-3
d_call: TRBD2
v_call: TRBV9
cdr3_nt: TGTGCCAGCAGCGCTGGGGGGGGGACTAGCACAGATACGCAGTATTTT
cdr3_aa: CASSAGGGTSTDTQYF

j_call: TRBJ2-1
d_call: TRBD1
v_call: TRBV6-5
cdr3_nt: TGTGCCAGCAGTTACGGGACAGGAGATTACAATGAGCAGTTCTTC
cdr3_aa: CASSYGTGDYNEQFF

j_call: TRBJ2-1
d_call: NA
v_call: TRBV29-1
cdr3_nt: TGCAGCGTTGAGCAACTAGCATATTCCTACAATGAGCAGTTCTTC
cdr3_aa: CSVEQLAYSYNEQFF

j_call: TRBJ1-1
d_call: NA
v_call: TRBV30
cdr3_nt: TGTGCCTGGATGCGTACCTCGGACACTGAAGCTTTCTTT
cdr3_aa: CAWMRTSDTEAFF

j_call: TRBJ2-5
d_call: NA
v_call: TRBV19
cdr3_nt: TGTGCCAGTAGTATAATCTTGCAAGAGACCCAGTACTTC
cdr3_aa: CASSIILQETQYF

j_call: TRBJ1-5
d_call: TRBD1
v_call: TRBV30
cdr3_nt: TGTGCCTGGAGTAGGGGGCGAGGATATCAGCCCCAGCATTTT
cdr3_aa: CAWSRGRGYQPQHF

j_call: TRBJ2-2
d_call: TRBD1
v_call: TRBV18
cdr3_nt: TGTGCCAGCTCACCTCAGGGGGCCCAGAACACCGGGGAGCTGTTTTTT
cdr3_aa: CASSPQGAQNTGELFF

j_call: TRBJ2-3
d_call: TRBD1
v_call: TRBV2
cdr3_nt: TGTGCCAGCAGTACGGACAGGGGCCCAGATACGCAGTATTTT
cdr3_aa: CASSTDRGPDTQYF

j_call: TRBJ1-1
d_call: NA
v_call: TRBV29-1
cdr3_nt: TGCAGCCTAAGGACAGACCTGAACACTGAAGCTTTCTTT
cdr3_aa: CSLRTDLNTEAFF

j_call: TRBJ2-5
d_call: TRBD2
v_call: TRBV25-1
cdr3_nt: TGTGCCAGCAGTGAATTTCAGGGACTAGCGGGAGGTAAAGAGACCCAGTACTTC
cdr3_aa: CASSEFQGLAGGKETQYF

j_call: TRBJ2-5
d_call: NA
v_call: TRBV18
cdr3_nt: TGTGCCAGCTCACCACTTCACGGCGGGGAAGGGACCCAGTACTTC
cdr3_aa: CASSPLHGGEGTQYF

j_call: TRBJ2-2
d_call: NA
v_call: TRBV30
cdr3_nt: TGTGCCTGGAGTGTTGACAGCGCCCGGGAGCTGTTTTTT
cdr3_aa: CAWSVDSARELFF

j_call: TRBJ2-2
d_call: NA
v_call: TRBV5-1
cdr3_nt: TGCGCCAGCAGCCCGACATCGAACACCGGGGAGCTGTTTTTT
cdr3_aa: CASSPTSNTGELFF

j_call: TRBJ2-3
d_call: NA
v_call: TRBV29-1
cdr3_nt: TGCAGCGTGAGAGCCCTCAGCACAGATACGCAGTATTTT
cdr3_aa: CSVRALSTDTQYF

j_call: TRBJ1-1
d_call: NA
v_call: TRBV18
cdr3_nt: TGTGCCAGCTCACCCTGGGGGACCAGGGGTGAAGCTTTCTTT
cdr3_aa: CASSPWGTRGEAFF

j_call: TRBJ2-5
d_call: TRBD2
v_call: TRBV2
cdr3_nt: TGTGCCAGCAGTGGAGAGCGGGGGGCCGGGGAGACCCAGTACTTC
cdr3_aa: CASSGERGAGETQYF

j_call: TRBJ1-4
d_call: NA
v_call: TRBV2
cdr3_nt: TGTGCCAGCATCGGAGGGGTAGGCTCAACTAATGAAAAACTGTTTTTT
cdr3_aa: CASIGGVGSTNEKLFF

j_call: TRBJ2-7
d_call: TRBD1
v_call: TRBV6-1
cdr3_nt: TGTGCCAGCAGTTCCGTTCACAGGGGCACCTACGAGCAGTACTTC
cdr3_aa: CASSSVHRGTYEQYF